This record covers a single TCR beta chain. Its cognate antigen has yet to be identified. Base qualities are not at hand, and no much larger clone is one base apart. The meaning of the sample's treatment or condition label: live attenuated yellow fever vaccine strain. Two biological replicates of bulk PBMCs were collected at each blood-draw timepoint. A standard Ficoll-Paque protocol was used to isolate PBMCs from peripheral blood. TriZol was used to extract RNA from bulk PBMCs, CD4 and CD8 fractions, and dextramer-positive and dextramer-negative fractions. Sequencing used an Illumina NovaSeq 6000. TCR cDNA was synthesized by 5'RACE template switching, through which a universal primer site and unique molecular identifiers were introduced. Priming of cDNA synthesis was performed from both the TCR alpha and TCR beta constant segments. Library amplification used two PCR steps, and the second PCR step added sample barcodes and sequencing adapters. Sequencing of libraries was performed on Illumina HiSeq 2500 (2x100 bp) or NovaSeq (2x150 bp). Per the source publication's procedure: Reads were demultiplexed and collapsed into UMI consensus sequences with MIGEC, and V(D)J alignment was performed with MiXCR. Vaccine-responding clonotypes were defined with edgeR using replicate PBMC samples, requiring FDR below 0.01 and a log2 fold change above 5 up to day 15. Each bulk clonotype received a CD4 or CD8 identity based on whether the sequenced CD4 or CD8 repertoire contained that clonotype at higher abundance. Through fastp at Q25 and MiXCR, TCRdb rebuilt clones from the public reads, retaining in-frame beta chains. Each record represents a unique CDR3 protein, reported with the most common genes and DNA among its rows. TCRdb's processing, not the authors' own work, is the source of the V and J calls. This sample has some 320,000 distinct CDR3 sequences in its table, and approximately 4% of those were observed once. The ten largest clones represent just under 20% of the sample.

These data originate in a study of T cells after yellow fever vaccination (dated by TCRdb to the late 2010s). At the level of the whole study: The SMART-Seq v4 Ultra Low Input RNA kit was used to prepare libraries from fractions with low cell numbers. Blood was drawn at multiple timepoints before and after primary and secondary immunization, with bulk PBMC replicates and cell subsets isolated. Two healthy male donors, one aged 18 to 30 and one aged 30 to 40 years, made up the cohort. To track T-cell clones before and after primary and booster YFV17D yellow fever vaccination, bulk TCR alpha and beta repertoires were sequenced longitudinally.

Counted from cysteine to phenylalanine, this CDR3 has 16 amino acids. Only CDR3 DNA is held: 48 bases, read in frame from base 1. V ends up 2 bases short and J 3 bases short, with an unmatched junction base count of 7. Per the germline V gene (reference sequence), DFQATT is the CDR1 and SNEGSKA is the CDR2. The study at large found these results: After the booster, most of the clones that had expanded following primary vaccination were detected again (roughly 96% of CD4 and 80% to 90% of CD8), which suggests that memory was broadly maintained. Compared with the primary T-cell response, the secondary T-cell response was faster but weaker, reaching its peak on day 5 rather than on day 15. FACS-sorted repertoires could contain abundant contaminating clonotypes from the bulk population, so computational filtering was required. Because the study included only a couple of donors, the extent to which the findings can be generalized is limited. A small fraction of clonotypes appeared in both the CD4 and CD8 compartments, likely as a result of convergent recombination.

The TCR comes from a man aged 18 to 35 who received the YFV17D yellow fever vaccine. Material: PBMCs, obtained 15 days after the yellow fever booster vaccination. The chain is encoded by TRBV20-1 joined to TRBJ2-3, with 11 bases matching TRBD2. The DNA sequence follows: TGCAGTGCTAGATCCCTACTAGCGGGGGAAACAGATACGCAGTATTTT. Its translation is CSARSLLAGETDTQYF.